These T cell receptor beta chains were read from a single sample in a study of T-cell reconstitution after alpha-beta-depleted transplantation in children. TCRdb re-derived calls from the PCR reads in MiXCR, one entry per CDR3 protein. The top ten clones hold over 2% of a sample with hundreds of thousands of distinct CDR3 sequences, roughly 13% of them seen once. The sequences come from PBMCs, mostly from graft donor cells, collected 360 days after TCRalphabeta/CD19-depleted stem cell transplant. These receptors were taken from a male patient younger than 18 who had a stem cell transplant for acute myeloid leukemia, so the T cells may come from the graft donor. Both conserved end residues are part of each CDR3. The order of the fields is D gene, J gene, clone size, V gene, CDR3 protein, CDR3 DNA. D genes are given only for firm matches. The size of a clone is reported for some rows only, either as once, few or many, or as a class for expanded clones.

.	TRBJ1-5	.	TRBV12-3/TRBV12-4	CASSPVHSNQPQHF	TGTGCCAGCAGTCCGGTCCATAGCAATCAGCCCCAGCATTTT
.	TRBJ1-6	.	TRBV7-9	CASSIKGPNSPLHF	TGTGCCAGCAGTATCAAGGGTCCGAATTCACCCCTCCACTTT
.	TRBJ2-7	many	TRBV12-3/TRBV12-4	CASSPGRWGYEQYF	TGTGCCAGCAGTCCTGGACGTTGGGGTTACGAGCAGTACTTC
.	TRBJ2-2	.	TRBV28	CASSPGPAVGELFF	TGTGCCAGCAGTCCAGGGCCGGCGGTCGGGGAGCTGTTTTTT
TRBD1	TRBJ2-6	.	TRBV28	CASSLVPGQGAGANVLTF	TGTGCCAGCAGTTTGGTACCGGGACAGGGGGCTGGGGCCAACGTCCTGACTTTC
.	TRBJ2-4	.	TRBV6-2/TRBV6-3	CASPWDTKNIQYF	TGTGCCAGCCCATGGGACACCAAAAACATTCAGTACTTC
TRBD2	TRBJ2-7	few	TRBV12-3/TRBV12-4	CASSLRQAGEGEQYF	TGTGCCAGCAGCCTCCGTCAAGCGGGAGAGGGGGAGCAGTACTTC
TRBD2	TRBJ2-2	many	TRBV20-1	CSAPSGSLTGELFF	TGCAGTGCTCCTAGCGGGTCGCTCACCGGGGAGCTGTTTTTT
.	TRBJ2-7	.	TRBV20-1	CSARDPGEQYF	TGCAGTGCTAGAGATCCGGGGGAGCAGTACTTC
TRBD2	TRBJ2-1	.	TRBV7-9	CASSLASGRGYNEQFF	TGTGCCAGCAGCTTAGCTAGCGGGAGGGGCTACAATGAGCAGTTCTTC
.	TRBJ1-1	.	TRBV12-3/TRBV12-4	CASSLRQDHTEAFF	TGTGCCAGCAGTTTGCGGCAGGATCACACTGAAGCTTTCTTT
TRBD2	TRBJ2-5	few	TRBV7-7	CASSLEQLAGGETQYF	TGTGCTAGCAGCTTAGAGCAACTAGCGGGAGGCGAGACCCAGTACTTC
TRBD2	TRBJ2-1	few	TRBV24-1	CARGGWREVPYNEQFF	TGTGCCCGTGGAGGTTGGCGGGAGGTCCCCTACAATGAGCAGTTCTTC
.	TRBJ2-3	.	TRBV5-8	CASSLRGIDTQYF	TGTGCCAGCAGCTTGCGGGGGATAGATACGCAGTATTTT
.	TRBJ2-7	.	TRBV5-1	CASSLSGRVNEQYF	TGCGCCAGCAGCTTGTCAGGCAGGGTAAACGAGCAGTACTTC
.	TRBJ2-7	.	TRBV13	CASRRGEGSYEQYF	TGTGCCAGCAGGAGGGGGGAAGGCTCCTACGAGCAGTACTTC
TRBD2	TRBJ2-3	.	TRBV28	CASSLWGFDSLGGRADTQYF	TGTGCCAGCAGTTTATGGGGGTTCGATTCTCTGGGGGGGAGAGCAGATACGCAGTATTTT
TRBD2	TRBJ2-3	few	TRBV6-5	CASSYSPNLAGSDTQYF	TGTGCCAGCAGTTACTCACCCAATCTAGCGGGATCGGATACGCAGTATTTT
.	TRBJ2-3	.	TRBV7-6	CASSDARVDTQYF	TGTGCCAGCAGCGACGCGAGGGTGGATACGCAGTATTTT
TRBD2	TRBJ2-1	.	TRBV5-6	CASSPGLAGDPYNEQFF	TGTGCCAGCAGCCCGGGACTAGCGGGAGACCCCTACAATGAGCAGTTCTTC
TRBD2	TRBJ2-1	many	TRBV24-1	CATSDFWEGHEQFF	TGTGCCACCAGTGATTTCTGGGAGGGGCATGAGCAGTTCTTC
TRBD2	TRBJ2-7	few	TRBV6-5	CASSWGLAGGSYF	TGTGCCAGCAGTTGGGGACTAGCGGGAGGATCGTACTTC
TRBD1	TRBJ2-2	few	TRBV6-2/TRBV6-3	CASSVFGTGIAGELFF	TGTGCCAGCAGTGTATTCGGGACAGGGATTGCCGGGGAGCTGTTTTTT
.	TRBJ2-1	few	TRBV6-2/TRBV6-3	CASRRRALSSYNEQFF	TGTGCCAGCAGACGCAGGGCCCTCAGCTCCTACAATGAGCAGTTCTTC